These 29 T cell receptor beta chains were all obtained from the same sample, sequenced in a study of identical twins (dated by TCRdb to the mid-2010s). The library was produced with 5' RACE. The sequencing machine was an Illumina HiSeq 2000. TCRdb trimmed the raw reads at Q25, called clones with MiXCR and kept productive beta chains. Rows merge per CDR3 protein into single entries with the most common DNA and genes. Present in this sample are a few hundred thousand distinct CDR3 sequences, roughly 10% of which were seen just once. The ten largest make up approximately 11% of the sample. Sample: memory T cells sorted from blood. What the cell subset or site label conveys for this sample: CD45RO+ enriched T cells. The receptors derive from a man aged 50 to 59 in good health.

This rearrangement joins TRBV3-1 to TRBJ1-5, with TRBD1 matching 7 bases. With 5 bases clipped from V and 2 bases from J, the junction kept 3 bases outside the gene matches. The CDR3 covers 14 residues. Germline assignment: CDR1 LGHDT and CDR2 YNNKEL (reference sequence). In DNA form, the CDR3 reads TGTGCCAGCAGCTTGGGACAGCGCAATCAGCCCCAGCATTTT. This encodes CASSLGQRNQPQHF.

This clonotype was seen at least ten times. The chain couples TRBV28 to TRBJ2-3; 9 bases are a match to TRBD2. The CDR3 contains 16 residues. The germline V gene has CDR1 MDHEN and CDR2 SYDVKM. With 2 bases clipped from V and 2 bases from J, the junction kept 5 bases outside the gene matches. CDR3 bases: TGTGCCAGCAGTTTAGCGCGGGGGGGTAACACAGATACGCAGTATTTT. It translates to CASSLARGGNTDTQYF.

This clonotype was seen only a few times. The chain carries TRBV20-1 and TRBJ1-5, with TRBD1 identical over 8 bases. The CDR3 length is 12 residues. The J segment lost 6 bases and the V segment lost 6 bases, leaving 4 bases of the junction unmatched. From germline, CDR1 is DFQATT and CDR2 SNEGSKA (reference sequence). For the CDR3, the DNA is TGCAGTGCCACAGGACAGGGTCAGCCCCAGCATTTT. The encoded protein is CSATGQGQPQHF.

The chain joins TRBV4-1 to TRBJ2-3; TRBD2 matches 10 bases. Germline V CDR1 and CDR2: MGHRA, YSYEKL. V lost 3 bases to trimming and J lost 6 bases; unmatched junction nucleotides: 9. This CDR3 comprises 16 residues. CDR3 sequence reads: CASSQGSGRASDTQYF. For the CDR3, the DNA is TGCGCCAGCAGCCAGGGGAGCGGGAGGGCCTCGGATACGCAGTATTTT.

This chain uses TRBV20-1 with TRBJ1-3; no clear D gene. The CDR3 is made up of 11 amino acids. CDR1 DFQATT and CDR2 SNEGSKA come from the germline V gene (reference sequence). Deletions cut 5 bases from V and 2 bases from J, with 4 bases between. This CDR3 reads CSAWTGNTIYF. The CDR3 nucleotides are TGCAGTGCTTGGACTGGAAACACCATATATTTT.

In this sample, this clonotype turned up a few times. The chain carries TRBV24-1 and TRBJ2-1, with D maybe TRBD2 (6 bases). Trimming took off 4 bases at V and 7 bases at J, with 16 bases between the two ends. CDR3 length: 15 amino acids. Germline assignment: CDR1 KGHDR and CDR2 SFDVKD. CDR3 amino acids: CATSEVGSGGNEQFF. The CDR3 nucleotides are TGTGCCACCAGTGAGGTCGGGTCCGGAGGGAATGAGCAGTTCTTC.

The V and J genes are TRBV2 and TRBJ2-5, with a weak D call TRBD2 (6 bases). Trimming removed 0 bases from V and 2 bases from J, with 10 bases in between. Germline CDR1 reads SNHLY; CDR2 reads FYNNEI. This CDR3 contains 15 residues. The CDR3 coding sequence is TGTGCCAGCAGTGAAGCGCGGGGAGGACAAGAGACCCAGTACTTC. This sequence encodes CASSEARGGQETQYF.

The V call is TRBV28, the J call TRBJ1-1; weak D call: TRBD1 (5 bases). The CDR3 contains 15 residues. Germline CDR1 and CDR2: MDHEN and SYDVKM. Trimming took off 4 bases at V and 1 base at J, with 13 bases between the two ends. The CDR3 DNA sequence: TGTGCCAGCAGTTGGGGACCTCGCGGGAACACTGAAGCTTTCTTT. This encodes CASSWGPRGNTEAFF.

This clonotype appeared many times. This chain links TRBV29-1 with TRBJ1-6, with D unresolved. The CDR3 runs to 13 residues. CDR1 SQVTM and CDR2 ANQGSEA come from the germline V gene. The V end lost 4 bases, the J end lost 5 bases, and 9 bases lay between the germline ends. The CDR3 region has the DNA TGCAGCGTTGCCAACAGCCATAATTCACCCCTCCACTTT. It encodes CSVANSHNSPLHF.

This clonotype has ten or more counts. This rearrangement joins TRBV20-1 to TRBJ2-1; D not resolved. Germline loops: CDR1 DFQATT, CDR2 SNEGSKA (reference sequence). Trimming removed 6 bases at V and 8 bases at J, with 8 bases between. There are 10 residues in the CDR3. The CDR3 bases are TGCAGTGCAAGAAAGGATGAGCAGTTCTTC. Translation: CSARKDEQFF.

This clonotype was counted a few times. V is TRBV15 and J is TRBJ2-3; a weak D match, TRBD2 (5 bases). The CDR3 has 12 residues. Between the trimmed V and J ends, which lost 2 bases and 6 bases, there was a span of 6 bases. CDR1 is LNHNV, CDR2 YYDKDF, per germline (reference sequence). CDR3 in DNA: TGTGCCACCAGCAGAACGGGGGATACGCAGTATTTT. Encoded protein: CATSRTGDTQYF.

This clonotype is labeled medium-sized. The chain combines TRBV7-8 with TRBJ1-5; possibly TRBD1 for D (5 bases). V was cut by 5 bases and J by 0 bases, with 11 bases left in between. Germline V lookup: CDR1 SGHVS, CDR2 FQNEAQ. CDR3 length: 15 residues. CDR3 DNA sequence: TGTGCCAGCAGCCCAGGGTCAGGTAGCAATCAGCCCCAGCATTTT. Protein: CASSPGSGSNQPQHF.

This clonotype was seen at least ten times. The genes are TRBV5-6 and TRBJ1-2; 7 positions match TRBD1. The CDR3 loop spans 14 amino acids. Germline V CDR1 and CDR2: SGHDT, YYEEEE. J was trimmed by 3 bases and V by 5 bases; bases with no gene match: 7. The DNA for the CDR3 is TGTGCCAGCAGAAAGATCGGACAGGACTATGGCTACACCTTC. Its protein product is CASRKIGQDYGYTF.

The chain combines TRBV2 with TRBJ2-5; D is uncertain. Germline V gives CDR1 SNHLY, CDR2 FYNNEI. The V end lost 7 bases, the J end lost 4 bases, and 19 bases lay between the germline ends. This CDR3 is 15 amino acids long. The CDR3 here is CASMATRSPPETQYF. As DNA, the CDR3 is TGTGCCAGCATGGCAACTCGATCACCCCCAGAGACCCAGTACTTC.

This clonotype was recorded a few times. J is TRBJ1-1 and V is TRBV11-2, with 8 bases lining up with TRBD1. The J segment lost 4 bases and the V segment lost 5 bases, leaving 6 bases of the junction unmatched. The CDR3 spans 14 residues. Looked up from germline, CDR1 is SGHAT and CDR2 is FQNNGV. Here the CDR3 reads CASSRSTGVTEAFF. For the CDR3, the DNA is TGTGCCAGCAGCCGTTCGACAGGGGTCACTGAAGCTTTCTTT.

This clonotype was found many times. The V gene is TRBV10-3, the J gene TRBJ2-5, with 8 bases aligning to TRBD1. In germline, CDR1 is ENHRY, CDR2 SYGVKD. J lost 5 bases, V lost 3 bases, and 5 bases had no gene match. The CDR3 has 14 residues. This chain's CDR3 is CAISEDRGWETQYF. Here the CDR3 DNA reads TGTGCCATCAGTGAAGACAGGGGATGGGAGACCCAGTACTTC.

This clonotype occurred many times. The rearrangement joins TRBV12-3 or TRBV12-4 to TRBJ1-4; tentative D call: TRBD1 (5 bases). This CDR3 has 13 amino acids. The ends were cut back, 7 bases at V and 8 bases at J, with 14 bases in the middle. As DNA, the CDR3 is TGTGCCAGCACCTCGAGGGGAGGGGAAAAACTGTTTTTT. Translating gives CASTSRGGEKLFF.

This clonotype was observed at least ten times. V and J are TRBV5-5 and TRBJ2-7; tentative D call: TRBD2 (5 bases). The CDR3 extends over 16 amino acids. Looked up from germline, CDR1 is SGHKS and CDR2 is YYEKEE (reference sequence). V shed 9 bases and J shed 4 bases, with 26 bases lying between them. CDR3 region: CATKPGMTVDLYEQYF. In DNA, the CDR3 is TGTGCCACCAAACCCGGGATGACGGTGGATCTGTACGAGCAGTACTTC.

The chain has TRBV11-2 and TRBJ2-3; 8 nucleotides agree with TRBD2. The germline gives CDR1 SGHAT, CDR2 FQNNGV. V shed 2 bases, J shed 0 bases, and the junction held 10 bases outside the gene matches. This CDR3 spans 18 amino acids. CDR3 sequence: CASSLMHGGGRSTDTQYF. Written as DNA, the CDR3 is TGTGCCAGCAGCTTAATGCACGGGGGGGGCCGAAGCACAGATACGCAGTATTTT.

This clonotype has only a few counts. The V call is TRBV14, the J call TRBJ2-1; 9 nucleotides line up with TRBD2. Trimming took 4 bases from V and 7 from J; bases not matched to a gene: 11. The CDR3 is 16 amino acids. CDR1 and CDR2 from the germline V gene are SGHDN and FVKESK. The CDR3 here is CASSPISGRYQNEQFF. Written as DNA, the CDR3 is TGTGCCAGCAGCCCGATAAGCGGGAGGTATCAGAATGAGCAGTTCTTC.

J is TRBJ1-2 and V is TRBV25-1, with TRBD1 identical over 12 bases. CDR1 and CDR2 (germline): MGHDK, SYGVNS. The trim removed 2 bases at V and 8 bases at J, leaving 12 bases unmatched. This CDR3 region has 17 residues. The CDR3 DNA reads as TGTGCCAGCAGTGAACAGGGGGACAGGGGGCTATTAGACGGCTACACCTTC. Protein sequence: CASSEQGDRGLLDGYTF.

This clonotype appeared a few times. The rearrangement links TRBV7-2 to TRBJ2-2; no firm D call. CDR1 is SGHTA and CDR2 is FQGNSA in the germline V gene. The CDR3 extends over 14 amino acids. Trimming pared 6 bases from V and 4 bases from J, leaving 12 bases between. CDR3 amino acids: CASRRDGPTGELFF. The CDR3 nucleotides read TGTGCCAGCAGACGTGATGGTCCCACCGGGGAGCTGTTTTTT.

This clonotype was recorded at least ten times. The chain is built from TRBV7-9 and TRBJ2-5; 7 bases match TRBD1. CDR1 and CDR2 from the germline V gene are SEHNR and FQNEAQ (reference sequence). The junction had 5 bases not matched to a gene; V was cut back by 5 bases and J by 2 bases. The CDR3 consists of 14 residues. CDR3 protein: CASSPRGQQETQYF. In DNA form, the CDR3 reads TGTGCCAGCAGCCCAAGGGGGCAGCAAGAGACCCAGTACTTC.

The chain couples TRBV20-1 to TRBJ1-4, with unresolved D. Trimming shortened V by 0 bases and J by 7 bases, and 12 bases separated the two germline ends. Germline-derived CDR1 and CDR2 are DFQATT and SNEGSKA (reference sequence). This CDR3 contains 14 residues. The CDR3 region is CSAREDGRGEKLFF. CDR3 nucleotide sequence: TGCAGTGCTAGAGAGGATGGCCGGGGTGAAAAACTGTTTTTT.

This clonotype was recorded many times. Here the CDR3 reads CASSLGLLAELSDTQYF. The CDR3 region has the DNA TGTGCCAGCAGCTTAGGATTGCTAGCGGAGTTATCAGATACGCAGTATTTT. This chain links TRBV7-8 with TRBJ2-3, with 7 positions matching TRBD2. V gave up 1 base and J gave up 4 bases; unmatched junction bases: 11. The CDR3 extends over 17 amino acids. Germline CDR1 is SGHVS and CDR2 is FQNEAQ.

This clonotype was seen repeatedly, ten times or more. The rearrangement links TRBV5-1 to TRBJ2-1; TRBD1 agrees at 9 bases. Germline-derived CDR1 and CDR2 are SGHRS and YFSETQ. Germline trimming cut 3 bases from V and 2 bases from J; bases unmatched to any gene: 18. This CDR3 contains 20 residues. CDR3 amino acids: CASSYRDREVWGNPYNEQFF. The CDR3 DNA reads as TGCGCCAGCAGCTACCGGGACAGGGAAGTTTGGGGGAACCCCTACAATGAGCAGTTCTTC.

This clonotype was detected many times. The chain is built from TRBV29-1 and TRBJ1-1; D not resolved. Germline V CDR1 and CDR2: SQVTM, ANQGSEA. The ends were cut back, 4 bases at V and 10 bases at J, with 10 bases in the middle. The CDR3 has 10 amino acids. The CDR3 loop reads CSVGEWGAFF. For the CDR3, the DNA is TGCAGCGTTGGAGAATGGGGAGCTTTCTTT.

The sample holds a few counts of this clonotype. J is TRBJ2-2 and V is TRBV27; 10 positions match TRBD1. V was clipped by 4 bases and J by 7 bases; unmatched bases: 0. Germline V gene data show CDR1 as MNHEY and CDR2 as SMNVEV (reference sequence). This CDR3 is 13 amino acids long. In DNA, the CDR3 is TGTGCCAGCAGTTGGGACAGGGGCGGGGAGCTGTTTTTT. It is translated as CASSWDRGGELFF.

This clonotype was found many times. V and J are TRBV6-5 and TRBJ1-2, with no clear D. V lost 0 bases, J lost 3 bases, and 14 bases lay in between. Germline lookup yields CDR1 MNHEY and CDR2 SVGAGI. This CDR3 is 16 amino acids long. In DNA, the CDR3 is TGTGCCAGCAGTTACTCGAAGTCAGGTGTGGACTATGGCTACACCTTC. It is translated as CASSYSKSGVDYGYTF.